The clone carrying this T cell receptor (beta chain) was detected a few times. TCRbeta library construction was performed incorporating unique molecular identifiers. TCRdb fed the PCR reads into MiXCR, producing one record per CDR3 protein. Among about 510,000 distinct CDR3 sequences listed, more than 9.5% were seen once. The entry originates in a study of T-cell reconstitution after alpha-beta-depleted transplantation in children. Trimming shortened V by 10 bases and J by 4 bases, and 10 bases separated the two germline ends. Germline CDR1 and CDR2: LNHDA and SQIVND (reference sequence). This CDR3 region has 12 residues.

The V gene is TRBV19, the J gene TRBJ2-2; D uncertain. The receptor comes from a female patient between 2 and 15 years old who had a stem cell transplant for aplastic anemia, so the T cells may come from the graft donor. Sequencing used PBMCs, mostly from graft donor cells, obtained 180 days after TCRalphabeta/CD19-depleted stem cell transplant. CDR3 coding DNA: TGTGCCACCCCTAGGGCCACCGGGGAGCTGTTTTTT. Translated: CATPRATGELFF.